This T cell receptor (beta chain) emerged from a study of CD8+ T cells in alopecia areata. CDR1 and CDR2 from the germline V gene are SGHDT and YYEEEE. CDR3 length: 15 amino acids. V lost 4 bases and J 0 bases, leaving 11 bases between the germline ends. General study results and limits: It was lesional scalp, especially alopecia totalis/universalis, that showed higher clonality than normal scalp.

This clone appeared a few times. What it recognizes is unknown. CD4+ and CD8+ T cells were sorted from PBMCs stained for CD3, CD4 and CD8. Extraction and reverse transcription of RNA yielded cDNA as the sequencing template. Assay: immunoSEQ multiplex PCR; the TCRdb copy retains only in-frame clones and omits some. Of 95,000 to 120,000 clones in the sample, almost 60% were seen once. This receptor was identified in a human donor in good health. The sequenced material came from CD8+ T cells sorted from blood. The genes are TRBV5-6 and TRBJ2-1, with D possibly matching TRBD1 (6 bases). In nucleotides, the CDR3 is TGTGCCAGCAGCCCTGGACAGAGCTCCTACAATGAGCAGTTCTTC. As protein: CASSPGQSSYNEQFF.